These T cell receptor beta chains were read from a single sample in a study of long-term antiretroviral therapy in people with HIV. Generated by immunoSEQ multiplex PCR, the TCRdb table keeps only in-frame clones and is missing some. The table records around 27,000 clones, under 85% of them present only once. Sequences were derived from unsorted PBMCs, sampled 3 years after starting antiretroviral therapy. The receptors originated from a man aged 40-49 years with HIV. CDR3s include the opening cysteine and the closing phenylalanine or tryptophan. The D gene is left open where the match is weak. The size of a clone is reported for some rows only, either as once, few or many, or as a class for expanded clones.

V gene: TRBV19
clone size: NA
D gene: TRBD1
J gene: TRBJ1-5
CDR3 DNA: TGTGCCAGTAAGGTTGGACAGGCTAATCAGCCCCAGCATTTT
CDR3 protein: CASKVGQANQPQHF

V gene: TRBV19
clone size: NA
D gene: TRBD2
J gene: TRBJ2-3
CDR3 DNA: TGTGCCAGTACCTCCCAAGGCGGGAGAGGGGTAGATACGCAGTATTTT
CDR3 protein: CASTSQGGRGVDTQYF

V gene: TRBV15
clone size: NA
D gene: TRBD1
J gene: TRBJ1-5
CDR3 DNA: TGTGCCACCAGCAGGGGCGGGACAGGGGGCAGACAGCCCCAGCATTTT
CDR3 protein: CATSRGGTGGRQPQHF

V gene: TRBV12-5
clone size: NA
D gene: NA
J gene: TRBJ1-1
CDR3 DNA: TGTGCTAGTGGTTTGACACGAAGGACTGAAGCTTTCTTT
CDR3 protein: CASGLTRRTEAFF

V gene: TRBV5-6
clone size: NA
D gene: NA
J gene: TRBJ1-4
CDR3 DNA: TGTGCCAGCAGCTACACCCCCGCGGGGGTTGGGGAAAAACTGTTTTTT
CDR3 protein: CASSYTPAGVGEKLFF

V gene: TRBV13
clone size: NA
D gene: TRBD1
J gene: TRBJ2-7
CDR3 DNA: TGTGCCAGCAGGGAGGGACAGGGCAAGAGGTACGAGCAGTACTTC
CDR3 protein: CASREGQGKRYEQYF

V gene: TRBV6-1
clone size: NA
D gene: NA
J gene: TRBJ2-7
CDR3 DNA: TGTGCCAGCAGTGTAAGCAGAGCCATCTACGAGCAGTACTTC
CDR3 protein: CASSVSRAIYEQYF

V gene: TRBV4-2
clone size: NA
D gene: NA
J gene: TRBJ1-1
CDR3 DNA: TGTGCCAGCAGCCAAGTTCCCAGGGTGGCTGAAGCTTTCTTT
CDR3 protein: CASSQVPRVAEAFF

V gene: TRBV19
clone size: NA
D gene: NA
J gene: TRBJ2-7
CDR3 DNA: TGTGCCAGTAGTCCTGACTTATACGAGCAGTACTTC
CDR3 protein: CASSPDLYEQYF

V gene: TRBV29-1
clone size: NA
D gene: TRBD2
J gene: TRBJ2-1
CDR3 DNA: TGCAGCGTTCTTCCGGGACTAGACAATGAGCAGTTCTTC
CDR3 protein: CSVLPGLDNEQFF

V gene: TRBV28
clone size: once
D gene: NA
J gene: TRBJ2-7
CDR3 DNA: TGTGCCAGCAGTCCTGGCTCCGGACTATACTTAGGGGAGCAGTACTTC
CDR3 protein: CASSPGSGLYLGEQYF

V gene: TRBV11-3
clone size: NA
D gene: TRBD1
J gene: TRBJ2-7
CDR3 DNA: TGTGCCAGCAGCTTAGACCCAAGACCGCCGGGACAGGGGGCAGACTACGAGCAGTACTTC
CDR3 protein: CASSLDPRPPGQGADYEQYF

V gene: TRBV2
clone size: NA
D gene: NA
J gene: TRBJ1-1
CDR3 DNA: TGTGCCAGCAGTGAACTACAGGGACCAATGAACACTGAAGCTTTCTTT
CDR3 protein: CASSELQGPMNTEAFF

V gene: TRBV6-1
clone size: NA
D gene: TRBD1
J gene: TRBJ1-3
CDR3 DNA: TGTGCCAGCAGTGAAGGACAGGGTACTGGAAACACCATATATTTT
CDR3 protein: CASSEGQGTGNTIYF

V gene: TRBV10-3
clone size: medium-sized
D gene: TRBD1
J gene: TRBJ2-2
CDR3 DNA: TGTGCCATCAGTGAGGAACAGGGGCGGCGGGCGAACACCGGGGAGCTGTTTTTT
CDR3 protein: CAISEEQGRRANTGELFF

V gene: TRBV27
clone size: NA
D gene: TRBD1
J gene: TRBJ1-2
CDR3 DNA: TGTGCCAGCAGTATACAACCGGGACAGGGTTGGTATGGCTACACCTTC
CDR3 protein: CASSIQPGQGWYGYTF

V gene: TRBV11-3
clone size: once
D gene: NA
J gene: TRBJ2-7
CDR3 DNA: TGTGCCAGCAGCTTAGAGACTATAGCCTACGAGCAGTACTTC
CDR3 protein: CASSLETIAYEQYF

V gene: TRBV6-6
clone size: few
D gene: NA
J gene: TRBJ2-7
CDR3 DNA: TGTGCCAGCAGTTACTCTCAGGGTTCCTTCGAGCAGTACTTC
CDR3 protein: CASSYSQGSFEQYF